One and the same sample provided the 14 T cell receptor beta chains below, sequenced in a study of shared clonotypes between healthy human individuals. Profiled with immunoSEQ multiplex PCR; TCRdb holds only in-frame clones, not every one. This sample has about 2,100,000 clones, with 85% to 95% found just once. CD8 cells classed as naive were CD45RO-negative and positively selected for CCR7, excluding terminally differentiated effector memory CD45RA+ cells. Sequenced input: naive CD8+ T cells from PBMCs. The receptors shown here come from a man aged 18-30 years in good health. Some clones in this sample may be carry-over from other donors' samples.

For this clone: In the same sample, other DNA sequences code for this CDR3. The chain has TRBV28 and TRBJ2-4; TRBD1 matches at 10 bases. The length of the CDR3 is 14 residues. V was pared by 4 bases and J by 4 bases, with 1 base of the junction left unmatched. From germline, CDR1 is MDHEN and CDR2 SYDVKM. CDR3 in DNA: TGTGCCAGCAGTTCGGGACAGGGGAAAAACATTCAGTACTTC. It yields the protein CASSSGQGKNIQYF. Filled out from reference TRBV28 and TRBJ2-4, the complete variable domain reads DVKVTQSSRYLVKRTGEKVFLECVQDMDHENMFWYRQDPGLGLRLIYFSYDVKMKEKGDIPEGYSVSREKKERFSLILESASTNQTSMYLCASSSGQGKNIQYFGAGTRLSVL.

The chain carries TRBV9 and TRBJ1-4, with a tentative D call TRBD1 (5 bases). V shed 3 bases and J shed 7 bases, with 16 bases lying between them. This CDR3 is built from 15 residues. CDR1 and CDR2 (germline): SGDLS, YYNGEE. The CDR3 DNA sequence: TGTGCCAGCAGCGCTGGGGGAGGCCCAGGTGAAAAACTGTTTTTT. Residues: CASSAGGGPGEKLFF.

The chain is built from TRBV7-9 and TRBJ2-7, with D perhaps matching TRBD1 or TRBD2 (6 bases each). The CDR3 has 16 amino acids. Germline V lookup: CDR1 SEHNR, CDR2 FQNEAQ (reference sequence). V dropped 0 bases and J dropped 6 bases, with 18 bases sitting between them. In DNA, the CDR3 is TGTGCCAGCAGCTTAGCCTTGGGGGGCTCTCAGAGCGAGCAGTACTTC. This codes for CASSLALGGSQSEQYF.

This chain uses TRBV7-9 with TRBJ2-1; D possibly uses TRBD1 or TRBD2 (6 bases each). CDR1 SEHNR and CDR2 FQNEAQ come from the germline V gene (reference sequence). CDR3 length: 13 residues. V was pared by 5 bases and J by 8 bases, with 13 bases between. The CDR3 is CASSALGGDEQFF. Written as DNA, the CDR3 is TGTGCCAGCAGCGCCCTGGGGGGCGATGAGCAGTTCTTC. The entire variable domain, with the rest obtained from reference TRBV7-9 and TRBJ2-1, is as follows: DTGVSQNPRHKITKRGQNVTFRCDPISEHNRLYWYRQTLGQGPEFLTYFQNEAQLEKSRLLSDRFSAERPKGSFSTLEIQRTEQGDSAMYLCASSALGGDEQFFGPGTRLTVL.

The chain employs TRBV19 and TRBJ2-1; D gene uncertain. Germline CDR1 reads LNHDA; CDR2 reads SQIVND (reference sequence). V was shortened by 5 bases and J by 4 bases, with 12 bases between the two germline ends. This CDR3 comprises 14 residues. CDR3 residues: CASSDTLIYNEQFF. The CDR3 region has the DNA TGTGCCAGTAGTGATACCCTCATATACAATGAGCAGTTCTTC. Drawing the rest from reference TRBV19 and TRBJ2-1, the complete variable domain is DGGITQSPKYLFRKEGQNVTLSCEQNLNHDAMYWYRQDPGQGLRLIYYSQIVNDFQKGDIAEGYSVSREKKESFPLTVTSAQKNPTAFYLCASSDTLIYNEQFFGPGTRLTVL.

The rearrangement uses TRBV19 and TRBJ2-1, with 7 bases aligning to TRBD2. The V gene end was trimmed by 3 bases and the J gene end by 5 bases; junction bases not matched to a gene: 7. The germline V gene encodes CDR1 LNHDA and CDR2 SQIVND (reference sequence). The CDR3 has 15 residues. As DNA, the CDR3 is TGTGCCAGTAGTATCCGGGGGGAGCGGCACAATGAGCAGTTCTTC. Translated: CASSIRGERHNEQFF.

This chain links TRBV30 with TRBJ2-1; the D gene could be TRBD1 or TRBD2 (5 bases each). V lost 2 bases and J 6 bases, leaving 14 bases between the germline ends. Germline V gene lookup returns CDR1 GTSNPN and CDR2 SVGIG (reference sequence). This CDR3 region has 14 residues. Here the CDR3 reads CAWSTGSRANEQFF. The CDR3 nucleotides read TGTGCCTGGAGTACGGGGTCCAGGGCCAATGAGCAGTTCTTC.

This chain connects TRBV28 to TRBJ2-4, with 7 nucleotides matching TRBD1. This CDR3 comprises 16 residues. Germline trimming cut 7 bases from V and 2 bases from J; bases unmatched to any gene: 11. CDR1 is MDHEN and CDR2 is SYDVKM in the germline V gene. This CDR3 is CASTRRQGTPKNIQYF. Written as DNA, the CDR3 is TGTGCCAGCACCCGACGACAGGGCACGCCCAAAAACATTCAGTACTTC.

V gene TRBV5-4 combines with J gene TRBJ2-7; D remains ambiguous. V shed 1 base and J shed 2 bases, with 4 bases lying between them. The CDR3 contains 12 residues. From germline, CDR1 is SGHNT and CDR2 YYREEE (reference sequence). CDR3 loop: CASSLYAYEQYF. DNA for the CDR3: TGTGCCAGCAGCTTGTACGCCTACGAGCAGTACTTC. The full variable domain, with the rest looked up from reference TRBV5-4 and TRBJ2-7, is ETGVTQSPTHLIKTRGQQVTLRCSSQSGHNTVSWYQQALGQGPQFIFQYYREEENGRGNFPPRFSGLQFPNYSSELNVNALELDDSALYLCASSLYAYEQYFGPGTRLTVT.

V gene TRBV13 combines with J gene TRBJ2-1, with 10 bases aligning to TRBD2. The CDR3 has 20 amino acids. Germline CDR1 is PRHDT and CDR2 is FYEKMQ (reference sequence). With V trimmed by 1 base and J by 2 bases, 14 bases remained unmatched. The CDR3 sequence: CASSLEGTSEVIGPYNEQFF. CDR3 coding DNA: TGTGCCAGCAGCTTAGAGGGGACTAGCGAGGTAATAGGGCCCTACAATGAGCAGTTCTTC.

Note on this clone: This same CDR3 is encoded by further DNA sequences in the sample. The chain is built from TRBV28 and TRBJ2-3, with D possibly matching TRBD2 (5 bases). Trimming took off 3 bases at V and 0 bases at J, with 7 bases between the two ends. The germline gives CDR1 MDHEN, CDR2 SYDVKM. The CDR3 length is 14 residues. The CDR3 loop is CASSLRGSTDTQYF. CDR3 DNA sequence: TGTGCCAGCAGTTTGCGAGGGAGCACAGATACGCAGTATTTT.

The rearrangement uses TRBV6-5 and TRBJ2-7; TRBD1 agrees at 10 bases. Germline V gene lookup returns CDR1 MNHEY and CDR2 SVGAGI. V trimming: 5 bases; J trimming: 3 bases; junction bases outside the gene matches: 4. This CDR3 spans 14 amino acids. CDR3 in DNA: TGTGCCAGCAGTAGACAGGGGGCGAGCTACGAGCAGTACTTC. This gives the protein CASSRQGASYEQYF.

This chain links TRBV2 with TRBJ2-7, with a possible D match to TRBD1 (5 bases). CDR3 length: 13 amino acids. Germline-derived CDR1 and CDR2 are SNHLY and FYNNEI. The V gene lost 11 bases and the J gene lost 2 bases, with 16 bases spanning the gap. Here the CDR3 DNA reads TGTGCCGTCCCGACGGCAGGGCCCTACGAGCAGTACTTC. It encodes CAVPTAGPYEQYF.

The rearrangement joins TRBV7-3 to TRBJ2-1, with a possible D match to TRBD1 (6 bases). CDR1 and CDR2 (germline): SGHTA, FQGTGA. This CDR3 is built from 13 residues. Trimming took off 5 bases at V and 4 bases at J, with 9 bases between the two ends. The DNA for the CDR3 is TGTGCCAGCAGCCCCCAGGGGTACAATGAGCAGTTCTTC. Its translation is CASSPQGYNEQFF. Looking up the rest from reference TRBV7-3 and TRBJ2-1 gives the full variable domain: GAGVSQTPSNKVTEKGKYVELRCDPISGHTALYWYRQSLGQGPEFLIYFQGTGAADDSGLPNDRFFAVRPEGSVSTLKIQRTERGDSAVYLCASSPQGYNEQFFGPGTRLTVL.